This passage covers 27 T cell receptor beta chains from one sample sequenced in a study of T cells expressing NK-cell markers. From the 5' RACE reads, TCRdb lists one entry per CDR3 protein and no DNA. The sample's table shows 130,000 to 150,000 distinct CDR3 sequences. The specimen sequenced was blood T cells: a sorted CD56 or NKG2C T cell subset, CD4+ or CD8+ T cells, or bulk PBMC T cells (not recorded which). The origin of the receptors is a man between 18 and 35 years old in good health.

CDR3 protein: CSARDRDGRSNTGELFF. The rearrangement links TRBV20-1 to TRBJ2-2; as DNA is missing, the TRBD1 call by TCRdb cannot be tested. Germline V CDR1 and CDR2: DFQATT, SNEGSKA (reference sequence). The CDR3 consists of 17 residues.

The chain couples TRBV12-3 or TRBV12-4 to TRBJ1-3; TCRdb's D call of TRBD1 is untestable without DNA. The CDR3 runs 14 residues. CDR3 sequence: CASSPGTTGNTIYF.

J is TRBJ1-1 and V is TRBV28; the D call of TRBD1 rests on TCRdb alone, since no DNA is present to check it. Germline V CDR1 and CDR2: MDHEN, SYDVKM. The CDR3 extends over 16 amino acids. The CDR3 protein is CASSLLPGRLNTEAFF.

The rearrangement links TRBV12-3 or TRBV12-4 to TRBJ2-6. The CDR3 sequence is 16 residues long. The CDR3 is CASSLFIWGGANVLTF.

The chain couples TRBV29-1 to TRBJ2-2; lacking DNA, the TRBD1 call made by TCRdb goes unchecked. Germline CDR1 SQVTM, CDR2 ANQGSEA. The CDR3 sequence is 14 residues long. Here the CDR3 reads CSVTGTENTGELFF.

This rearrangement joins TRBV5-1 to TRBJ2-2; absent DNA, TCRdb's TRBD1 call cannot be checked. The CDR3 is made up of 15 amino acids. CDR1 SGHRS and CDR2 YFSETQ come from the germline V gene. Here the CDR3 reads CASSLDRGPNGELFF.

Here the CDR3 reads CASDPESTDTQYF. The chain couples TRBV7-9 to TRBJ2-3; TCRdb's D call, TRBD1, is unchecked because there is no DNA. CDR3 size: 13 residues. Germline assignment: CDR1 SEHNR and CDR2 FQNEAQ (reference sequence).

The gene calls are TRBV20-1 and TRBJ2-6. The CDR3 totals 15 residues. Per germline, CDR1 DFQATT and CDR2 SNEGSKA (reference sequence). The CDR3: CSADQYTSGANVLTF.

This chain uses TRBV9 with TRBJ2-1; the D call from TCRdb, TRBD2, cannot be confirmed without DNA. The CDR3 spans 14 residues. Germline V gene data show CDR1 as SGDLS and CDR2 as YYNGEE. This chain's CDR3 is CASSEPGLPNEQFF.

V and J are TRBV7-3 and TRBJ2-2; TCRdb indicates TRBD2, and absent DNA this call remains unverified. The V gene's germline CDR1 is SGHTA and CDR2 FQGTGA. This CDR3 comprises 16 residues. The chain's CDR3 is CASSQGVGGSSGELFF.

The chain employs TRBV4-1 and TRBJ2-5. Germline CDR1 is MGHRA and CDR2 is YSYEKL. This CDR3 has 15 residues. CDR3: CASSQTLRTQETQYF.

The CDR3 sequence is CASSKLAGGLDTQYF. The rearrangement links TRBV11-2 to TRBJ2-3; TCRdb's D call, TRBD2, is unchecked because there is no DNA. From germline, CDR1 is SGHAT and CDR2 FQNNGV. This CDR3 region has 15 residues.

The chain is built from TRBV6-2 or TRBV6-3 and TRBJ1-5; TCRdb designates TRBD1, a call that cannot be tested without DNA. CDR1 is MNHEY, CDR2 SVGEGT, per germline. The CDR3 has 16 residues. CDR3: CASSYGGGAGVQPQHF.

V usage is TRBV9 and J usage is TRBJ2-2; with no DNA, the TCRdb D assignment of TRBD1 cannot be verified. Germline CDR1 is SGDLS and CDR2 is YYNGEE. This CDR3 is 16 amino acids long. This CDR3 is CASSEGDGGLTGELFF.

CDR3 region: CACLEDYRETQYF. The rearrangement uses TRBV30 and TRBJ2-5. CDR3 length equals 13 residues. Germline V gives CDR1 GTSNPN, CDR2 SVGIG (reference sequence).

The V gene is TRBV28, the J gene TRBJ2-3; TCRdb reports TRBD2, a call that lacks DNA to check it against. The CDR3 is made up of 15 amino acids. CDR1 is MDHEN, CDR2 SYDVKM, per germline. The CDR3 reads CASSSERAATDTQYF.

V usage is TRBV5-1 and J usage is TRBJ2-5; TCRdb selects TRBD2, and the lack of DNA leaves this call unchecked. The CDR3 is made up of 15 amino acids. Germline loops: CDR1 SGHRS, CDR2 YFSETQ. CDR3 sequence reads: CASSLVAETEETQYF. The entire variable domain, with the rest obtained from reference TRBV5-1 and TRBJ2-5, is as follows: KAGVTQTPRYLIKTRGQQVTLSCSPISGHRSVSWYQQTPGQGLQFLFEYFSETQRNKGNFPGRFSGRQFSNSRSEMNVSTLELGDSALYLCASSLVAETEETQYFGPGTRLLVL.

The rearrangement links TRBV6-5 to TRBJ2-3; the D call from TCRdb, TRBD1, cannot be confirmed without DNA. The CDR3 sequence is 18 residues long. The germline V gene has CDR1 MNHEY and CDR2 SVGAGI. CDR3 sequence reads: CASSYSTRTDPSTDTQYF.

This chain connects TRBV7-6 to TRBJ2-7; TCRdb reports TRBD1, a call that lacks DNA to check it against. The length of the CDR3 is 15 residues. Germline V CDR1 and CDR2: SGHVS, FNYEAQ. The CDR3 loop reads CASSQTGTGKYEQYF.

The rearrangement links TRBV30 to TRBJ1-6. Germline-derived CDR1 and CDR2 are GTSNPN and SVGIG (reference sequence). This CDR3 has 14 amino acids. The CDR3 sequence is CASSTAAADSPLHF.

V gene TRBV7-9 combines with J gene TRBJ2-4; TCRdb returns TRBD1, unconfirmable since there is no DNA. Germline V gives CDR1 SEHNR, CDR2 FQNEAQ (reference sequence). The CDR3 has 14 amino acids. The chain's CDR3 is CASSSPTGKNIQYF. Looking up the rest from reference TRBV7-9 and TRBJ2-4 gives the full variable domain: DTGVSQNPRHKITKRGQNVTFRCDPISEHNRLYWYRQTLGQGPEFLTYFQNEAQLEKSRLLSDRFSAERPKGSFSTLEIQRTEQGDSAMYLCASSSPTGKNIQYFGAGTRLSVL.

The chain joins TRBV7-9 to TRBJ2-1; the TCRdb D gene call, TRBD2, has no DNA to confirm it. From germline, CDR1 is SEHNR and CDR2 FQNEAQ (reference sequence). The CDR3 is 17 amino acids. The CDR3 loop reads CASSFVEVGLRPNEQFF.

The gene calls are TRBV12-3 or TRBV12-4 and TRBJ1-5; TCRdb designates TRBD1, a call that cannot be tested without DNA. The length of the CDR3 is 15 residues. The CDR3 sequence is CASSLTETPGQPQHF.

The chain links TRBV24-1 to TRBJ2-2. Germline values: CDR1 KGHDR, CDR2 SFDVKD. CDR3 length equals 16 residues. The CDR3 loop reads CATSDLADDGTGELFF.

The CDR3 sequence is CASSHGPTWGYNEQFF. The gene calls are TRBV3-1 and TRBJ2-1. This CDR3 has 16 residues. The germline CDR1 and CDR2 sequences are LGHDT and YNNKEL (reference sequence).

The chain has TRBV30 and TRBJ2-1; no DNA is available, so the TRBD1 call from TCRdb remains unchecked. The germline CDR1 and CDR2 sequences are GTSNPN and SVGIG (reference sequence). This CDR3 has 14 amino acids. The CDR3 here is CAWRRGQGYNEQFF. Together with reference TRBV30 and TRBJ2-1, the CDR3 gives the full variable domain: SQTIHQWPATLVQPVGSPLSLECTVEGTSNPNLYWYRQAAGRGLQLLFYSVGIGQISSEVPQNLSASRPQDRQFILSSKKLLLSDSGFYLCAWRRGQGYNEQFFGPGTRLTVL.

V and J are TRBV14 and TRBJ2-7; with no DNA, the TCRdb D assignment of TRBD1 cannot be verified. The germline V gene has CDR1 SGHDN and CDR2 FVKESK. This CDR3 has 16 amino acids. The CDR3 protein is CASSQDSGGVLYEQYF.